The T cell receptor (beta chain) under discussion was sequenced for a study of blood T cell repertoires in COVID-19. Study overall: Whether acute or convalescent, the COVID-19 samples came from the United States, Italy and Spain. T cells, B-cell-depleted T cells, or PBMCs provided the cDNA or gDNA that served as material.

Methods used by the authors: Reference gene primer amplification gave nucleated cell count estimates. Method: immunoSEQ multiplex PCR; TCRdb's copy keeps in-frame clones and lacks some. The V and J calls and clone size are taken from that table; D and trimming were inferred from the DNA. In the table there are about 150,000 clones, about 84% of which are singletons. CDR1 and CDR2 (germline): ENHRY, SYGVKD. The CDR3 covers 13 residues. Trimming left V 8 bases short and J 8 bases short, with 16 bases between. The TCR was taken from a woman in her forties or fifties with acute or convalescent COVID-19. The rearrangement joins TRBV10-3 to TRBJ1-5; D remains unclear. Sequenced material: peripheral blood. The CDR3 DNA follows: TGTGCCATCCAAACCACCCGGAGCGAGCCCCAGCATTTT. This sequence encodes CAIQTTRSEPQHF.